This T cell receptor beta chain was captured by sequencing in a study of Graves' ophthalmopathy and Graves' hyperthyroidism. Patients were diagnosed from clinical symptoms, serum thyroxine, TRAb, thyroid ultrasound and orbital computed tomography. General study points: The model reached approximately 70% sensitivity and approximately 72% specificity for predicting ophthalmopathy progression. Sensitivity reached 85% to 90% and specificity 81.08% for a 13-signature model separating ophthalmopathy from stable hyperthyroidism.

CDR3 length: 15 residues. Germline V gives CDR1 MRHNA, CDR2 SNTAGT. The junction had 8 bases not matched to a gene; V was cut back by 5 bases and J by 4 bases. At least ten counts were recorded for this clonotype. Its antigen is unidentified. Amplification targeted the TCR beta CDR3 regions, with RNA transcripts as the source material. First-round RT-PCR relied on HTBI primers, and a second-round multiplex PCR came next. TCRdb used MiXCR to reprocess the multiplex PCR reads, holding one entry per CDR3 protein. The table has about 380,000 distinct CDR3 sequences, less than 20% seen once. Sequencing was performed on peripheral blood. This chain joins TRBV6-4 and TRBJ1-2, with 9 bases that match TRBD1. The sequence derives from a woman aged 18 to 35 with stable Graves' hyperthyroidism. As DNA, the CDR3 is TGTGCCAGCAGTCCTACAGGGGGCTCAACCTATGGCTACACCTTC. Translation gives CASSPTGGSTYGYTF.